This TCR beta chain stems from a study of T cells in localized non-small cell lung cancer. V shed 1 base and J 1 base; nucleotides not matched to a gene: 2. The CDR3 is made up of 15 amino acids. Per germline, CDR1 SGHAT and CDR2 FQDESV (reference sequence). The data were produced by immunoSEQ multiplex PCR, yet TCRdb's version contains in-frame clones alone and is incomplete. The sample records 40,000 to 50,000 clones, approximately 86% being singletons. This clone was recorded only once. The TCR was taken from a woman between 18 and 55 years old with stage III lung adenocarcinoma. The chain is built from TRBV11-1 and TRBJ2-5, with TRBD1 identical over 8 bases. This material consisted of peripheral blood, taken before any cancer treatment. The chain's CDR3 is CASSLGTGIQETQYF. Here the CDR3 DNA reads TGTGCCAGCAGCTTAGGGACAGGGATCCAAGAGACCCAGTACTTC.